The T cell receptor (beta chain) under discussion was sequenced for a study of blood T cell repertoires in COVID-19. The wider study: Samples representing acute and convalescent COVID-19 were sourced from the United States, Italy and Spain.

This clone showed up just once. The authors' processing: Amplification of reference gene primers provided the estimated nucleated cell counts. Generated by immunoSEQ multiplex PCR, the TCRdb table keeps only in-frame clones and is missing some. V and J calls and clone size are given by that table; D and trimming were obtained from the DNA. This table has about 340,000 clones, 80% to 90% appearing once. The sample comprised peripheral blood. The TCR comes from a man under 40 with active or convalescent COVID-19.

The CDR3 protein is CASSTGHSYTEAFF. The CDR3 DNA follows: TGTGCCAGCAGCACAGGACACTCATACACTGAAGCTTTCTTT. The chain recombines TRBV3-1 (or the pseudogene TRBV3-2) with TRBJ1-1; tentative D call: TRBD1 (5 bases). The CDR3 covers 14 residues. Trimming shortened V by 5 bases and J by 3 bases, and 13 bases separated the two germline ends. Germline CDR1 and CDR2: LGHDT and YNNKEL (reference sequence).